This T cell receptor beta chain was identified in a study of technical replicates of blood from several donors. Profiled with immunoSEQ multiplex PCR; TCRdb holds only in-frame clones, not every one. The sample holds tens of thousands of clones, 95% seen once. Germline CDR1 and CDR2: SNHLY and FYNNEI. CDR3 size: 14 residues. J lost 2 bases, V lost 7 bases, and 7 bases had no gene match. The sequencing sample was made of T cells isolated from PBMCs. The chain couples TRBV2 to TRBJ2-5, with 7 bases fitting TRBD1. The receptor comes from a human donor in good health. DNA for the CDR3: TGTGCCAGCACCGGGACAGCGCTACAAGAGACCCAGTACTTC. It specifies CASTGTALQETQYF.